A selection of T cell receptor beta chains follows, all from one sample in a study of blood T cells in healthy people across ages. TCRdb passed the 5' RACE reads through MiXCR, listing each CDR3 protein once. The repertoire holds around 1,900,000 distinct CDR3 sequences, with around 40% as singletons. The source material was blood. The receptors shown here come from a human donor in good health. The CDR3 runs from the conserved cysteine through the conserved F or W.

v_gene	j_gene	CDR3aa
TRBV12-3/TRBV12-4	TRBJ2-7	CASSSESQYEQYF
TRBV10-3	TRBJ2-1	CAIRGTESYEQFF
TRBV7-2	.	CAGSRTGAYEQYF
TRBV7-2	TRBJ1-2	CASSLDPGAGYTF
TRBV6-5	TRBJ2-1	CASRWDGYNEQFF
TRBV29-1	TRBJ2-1	CSVSTGTEQFF
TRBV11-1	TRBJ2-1	CASSDDENEQFF
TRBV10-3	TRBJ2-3	CAISSLLADTQYF
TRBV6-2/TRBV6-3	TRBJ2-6	CASSYRQGPLSVANVLTF
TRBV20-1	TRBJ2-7	CSGTSGGLNFYEQYF
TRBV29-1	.	CSVGIQSGGNYEQYF
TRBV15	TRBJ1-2	CATSRYRGDYGYTF
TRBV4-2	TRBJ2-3	CASSQESQGAGPDTQYF
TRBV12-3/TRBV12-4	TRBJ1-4	CASRGVRGNEKLFF
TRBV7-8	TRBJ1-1	CASSLPGRRQGMNTEAFF
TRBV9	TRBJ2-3	CASSPLPAAGFRTDTQYF
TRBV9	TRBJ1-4	CASSYSPGTGEIDEKLFF
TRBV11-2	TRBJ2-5	CASSFTRGQETQYF
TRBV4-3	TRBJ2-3	CASSQGINTDTQYF
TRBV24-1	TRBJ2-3	CATEKTSGGPTDTQYF
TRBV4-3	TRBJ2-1	CVSSQNYGQINEQFF
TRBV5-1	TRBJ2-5	CASSLLRQGQETQYF
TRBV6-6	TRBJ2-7	CASSMTGGKNEQYF
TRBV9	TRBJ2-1	CASSIGTSGGLLTLDLYNEQFF
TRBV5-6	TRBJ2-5	CASSLSPSTGETQYF
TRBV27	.	CASSLIPRQGTTYEQYF
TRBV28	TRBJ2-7	CASSSSQVYEQYF
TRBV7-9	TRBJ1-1	CASSRTGAEAFF
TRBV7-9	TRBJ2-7	CASSSSVGGGDYEQYF
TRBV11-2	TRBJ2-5	CASSLGGAHQETQYF